Sequencing of this T cell receptor (beta chain) was carried out in a study of molecular identifiers for immune sequencing clone quantification. This clonotype was counted many times. Using its own MiXCR run on the PCR reads, TCRdb lists one record per CDR3 protein. The table lists about 640,000 distinct CDR3 sequences, 15% to 20% of them singletons. V was clipped by 5 bases and J by 11 bases, with 12 bases between them. This CDR3 is 11 amino acids long. CDR1 SEHNR and CDR2 FQNEAQ come from the germline V gene (reference sequence). A CD8+CD4-CCR7+CD45RA+ gate was used to sort naive CD8 T cells. The material sequenced was naive CD8+ T cells from blood, with Jurkat cell RNA spiked in. Subset reported: FACS-sorted CD8+CD4-CCR7+CD45RA+ naive T cells. The chain links TRBV7-9 to TRBJ1-1; no firm D call. The clonotype was recovered from a human donor in good health. Some libraries in this study had Jurkat cell RNA spiked in. The CDR3 nucleotides read TGTGCCAGCAGCCCTGACATCATGGCTTTCTTT. This sequence encodes CASSPDIMAFF.